The T cell receptor beta chain under discussion was sequenced for a study of blood T cell repertoires in COVID-19. The method was immunoSEQ multiplex PCR; TCRdb's version includes in-frame clones alone and lacks a portion of them. This table holds tens of thousands of clones, 90% found once. CDR3 length: 15 amino acids. With 6 bases clipped from V and 5 bases from J, the junction kept 6 bases outside the gene matches. The V gene's germline CDR1 is MNHNY and CDR2 SVGAGI (reference sequence). The TCR originated in a human donor in a cohort sampled during active COVID-19. The sample comprised peripheral blood. V is TRBV6-6 and J is TRBJ2-1, with 11 bases fitting TRBD2. CDR3 bases: TGTGCCAGCAGGGACCCGGGACTAGCGGACAATGAGCAGTTCTTC. It is translated as CASRDPGLADNEQFF.